The source of this T cell receptor beta chain is a study of neurological immune-mediated disorders. Findings and caveats of the study: CDR3 amino acid sequences found in expanded clones were never shared across subjects, suggesting private repertoires in all groups. Healthy controls had more TCR clonal expansion than multiple sclerosis, which showed the least, whereas HTLV-1-associated myelopathy showed the most.

The germline CDR1 and CDR2 sequences are LNHNV and YYDKDF (reference sequence). This CDR3 is 16 amino acids long. A remark on this clonotype: Its cognate antigen is unknown. The junction departs from germline at one end; a sequencing error may be responsible.

The authors obtained over 180 million TCR-beta sequences from 15-18 subjects per sequencing run. TCRdb re-derived calls from the 5' RACE reads in MiXCR, one entry per CDR3 protein. The sample consists of tens of thousands of distinct CDR3 sequences, approximately 13% of them appearing once. The time point was: longitudinal time-point 1 (baseline). The sample was PBMCs. V and J are TRBV15 and TRBJ2-1; 8 bases are a match to TRBD2. The source of this sequence is a female donor with HTLV-1-associated myelopathy (HAM/TSP). CDR3 sequence reads: CATSPQPGGTYNEQFF. The CDR3 DNA is TGTGCTACCAGCCCCCAGCCGGGGGGGACGTACAATGAGCAGTTCTTC. The complete variable domain, with remaining parts taken from reference TRBV15 and TRBJ2-1, reads DAMVIQNPRYQVTQFGKPVTLSCSQTLNHNVMYWYQQKSSQAPKLLFHYYDKDFNNEADTPDNFQSRRPNTSFCFLDIRSPGLGDTAMYLCATSPQPGGTYNEQFFGPGTRLTVL.